Shown below are 14 T cell receptor beta chains from a single sample sequenced in a study of cytomegalovirus exposure and HLA in healthy donors. TCRdb's table, derived via immunoSEQ multiplex PCR, lists solely in-frame clones and lacks some. The sample holds 140,000 or so clones, around 90% seen once. Sequenced input: PBMCs. Every receptor here comes from a man younger than 35 in good health and CMV-seropositive.

This sequence joins TRBV7-2 and TRBJ2-3, with 7 positions matching TRBD2. V was clipped by 5 bases and J by 8 bases; unmatched bases: 7. The CDR3 sequence is 13 residues long. Germline CDR1 and CDR2: SGHTA and FQGNSA. CDR3 DNA sequence: TGTGCCAGCAGCGCCGCGGGAGTATCTACGCAGTATTTT. Translation gives CASSAAGVSTQYF.

V is TRBV5-4 and J is TRBJ2-7, with D possibly TRBD1 on 5 matching bases. Trimming left V 4 bases short and J 0 bases short, with 14 bases between. This CDR3 has 15 residues. Germline loops: CDR1 SGHNT, CDR2 YYREEE (reference sequence). The CDR3 here is CASSSLRASSYEQYF. The CDR3 coding sequence is TGTGCCAGCAGCAGTCTCAGGGCAAGCTCCTACGAGCAGTACTTC.

The chain has TRBV30 and TRBJ2-1, with 8 nucleotides matching TRBD2. From germline, CDR1 is GTSNPN and CDR2 SVGIG (reference sequence). V trimming: 4 bases; J trimming: 4 bases; junction bases outside the gene matches: 9. The CDR3 is 15 residues long. CDR3: CAWNGERGTYNEQFF. DNA of the CDR3: TGTGCCTGGAATGGGGAGCGGGGGACATACAATGAGCAGTTCTTC. Combining the CDR3 with reference TRBV30 and TRBJ2-1 gives the whole variable domain SQTIHQWPATLVQPVGSPLSLECTVEGTSNPNLYWYRQAAGRGLQLLFYSVGIGQISSEVPQNLSASRPQDRQFILSSKKLLLSDSGFYLCAWNGERGTYNEQFFGPGTRLTVL.

V and J are TRBV20-1 and TRBJ1-1; TRBD1 matches 7 bases. CDR1 and CDR2 (germline): DFQATT, SNEGSKA (reference sequence). This CDR3 spans 11 amino acids. Trimming removed 6 bases from V and 7 bases from J; junction bases left unmatched: 5. Written as DNA, the CDR3 is TGCAGTGCCGGACAGGTAGATGAAGCTTTCTTT. Its translation: CSAGQVDEAFF.

This clone has only one observation. The DNA for the CDR3 is TGTGCCAGCAGTGAACCACCGGGACAGGGAGGATCCGAGCAGTACTTC. Translating gives CASSEPPGQGGSEQYF. The V and J genes are TRBV25-1 and TRBJ2-7; TRBD1 matches at 9 bases. CDR1 is MGHDK, CDR2 SYGVNS, per germline. The CDR3 loop spans 16 amino acids. With V trimmed by 2 bases and J by 6 bases, 11 bases remained unmatched.

CDR3 DNA sequence: TGTGCCAGCAGCTCAACTAGCGGGGGGGCCACAGAGCAGTACTTC. Translating it yields CASSSTSGGATEQYF. The chain carries TRBV7-6 and TRBJ2-7, with 13 bases lining up with TRBD2. J gave up 7 bases and V 4 bases, and 7 bases lay outside the gene matches. Per the germline V gene, CDR1 is SGHVS and CDR2 is FNYEAQ. The CDR3 loop spans 15 amino acids.

This chain joins TRBV30 and TRBJ2-5; TRBD2 agrees at 7 bases. Trimming cost V 3 bases and J 5 bases; bases outside gene matches: 12. Germline V gene sequence: CDR1 GTSNPN, CDR2 SVGIG (reference sequence). CDR3 length: 15 residues. In nucleotides, the CDR3 is TGTGCCTGGAGCTCGAACCGGGGGGTGCATGAGACCCAGTACTTC. It encodes CAWSSNRGVHETQYF.

The chain uses TRBV7-8 and TRBJ1-4, with 7 bases matching TRBD1. CDR1 is SGHVS and CDR2 is FQNEAQ in the germline V gene. The CDR3 length is 13 residues. J gave up 8 bases and V 11 bases, and 11 bases lay outside the gene matches. Here the CDR3 reads CAVGGQFGEKLFF. CDR3 in DNA: TGTGCCGTAGGGGGACAGTTTGGGGAAAAACTGTTTTTT.

The chain employs TRBV7-2 and TRBJ2-1; 7 bases are a match to TRBD1. The CDR3 extends over 14 amino acids. Per the germline V gene, CDR1 is SGHTA and CDR2 is FQGNSA. Trimming at V came to 2 bases and at J to 5 bases, leaving 3 bases not matched to a gene. The CDR3 bases are TGTGCCAGCAGCTTAAGACAGGGCAACAATGAGCAGTTCTTC. Protein sequence: CASSLRQGNNEQFF.

This chain joins TRBV7-9 and TRBJ1-5; D is unclear. Between the trimmed V and J ends, which lost 4 bases and 5 bases, there was a span of 12 bases. This CDR3 region has 14 residues. The germline V gene encodes CDR1 SEHNR and CDR2 FQNEAQ (reference sequence). DNA of the CDR3: TGTGCCAGCAGCTCCTCCCTTATCGATCAGCCCCAGCATTTT. This gives the protein CASSSSLIDQPQHF.

J is TRBJ2-1 and V is TRBV30, with TRBD2 identical over 10 bases. The CDR3 has 15 residues. V shed 0 bases, J shed 10 bases, and the junction held 9 bases outside the gene matches. The germline gives CDR1 GTSNPN, CDR2 SVGIG (reference sequence). CDR3 DNA: TGTGCCTGGAGTGTACCAGCGGGAGGGCGGCGGGAGCAGTTCTTC. Amino acid sequence: CAWSVPAGGRREQFF.

The V and J genes are TRBV5-4 and TRBJ2-3, with unresolved D. CDR3 size: 14 residues. Per the germline V gene, CDR1 is SGHNT and CDR2 is YYREEE (reference sequence). V shed 3 bases and J shed 0 bases, with 8 bases lying between them. In DNA form, the CDR3 reads TGTGCCAGCAGCTCTAGACTTAGCACAGATACGCAGTATTTT. This translates into CASSSRLSTDTQYF.

The chain joins TRBV7-9 to TRBJ2-7; D possibly corresponds to TRBD2 (6 bases). The CDR3 contains 13 residues. The germline V and J ends were trimmed by 6 bases and 6 bases, with 15 bases remaining between them. Germline V CDR1 and CDR2: SEHNR, FQNEAQ (reference sequence). This chain's CDR3 is CASSLGYGGEQYF. CDR3 nucleotides: TGTGCCAGCAGTTTGGGATACGGGGGCGAGCAGTACTTC.

V usage is TRBV5-6 and J usage is TRBJ1-1, with D possibly TRBD1 on 5 matching bases. With 1 base removed from V and 4 bases from J, the gap between germline ends came to 17 bases. CDR1 and CDR2 (germline): SGHDT, YYEEEE. CDR3 length: 16 amino acids. The CDR3 nucleotides are TGTGCCAGCAGCTTGTTTGGTTGGGAAGGGGTCACTGAAGCTTTCTTT. Protein sequence: CASSLFGWEGVTEAFF.